This TCR beta chain is drawn from a study of blood T cell repertoires in COVID-19 (dated by TCRdb to 2018 to 2021). About the full investigation: The collaborator samples originated in the United States, Italy and Spain and spanned the acute and convalescent phases of COVID-19. The material from the prospective study consisted of cDNA or gDNA derived from T cells, B-cell-depleted T cells, or PBMCs. Deeply sampled blood TCRbeta repertoires from subjects exposed to, actively infected with, or recovered from COVID-19 were included in the dataset. A freely available public database, intended as a resource for researchers studying the immune response to SARS-CoV-2, is where the repertoires were released. The samples were drawn from the first 160 participants of the ongoing ImmuneRACE study and from about 1,200 subjects provided by 6 global collaborators. Nearly every sample came with metadata listing a de-identified subject ID, COVID-19 status, age in years and sex. Where available, HLA class I and class II types were obtained from metadata supplied by the sample provider rather than from assay-based typing.

Each collaborating institution followed its own protocols to collect whole blood in K2EDTA tubes. For TCRbeta analysis, collaborators shipped samples as frozen whole blood, isolated PBMCs, or DNA extracted from either of those sample types. With regard to this clone: Its specific antigen is unknown. One base away there is no much larger clone; base qualities are not given.

What the authors observed across the whole study: Clinical and demographic metadata were provided uncurated, with the amount varying by source and participant.

According to the germline V gene (reference sequence), CDR1 reads SEHNR and CDR2 reads FQNEAQ. Including cysteine and phenylalanine, the CDR3 has 13 amino acids. The kept DNA is CDR3 alone, 39 bases in frame from the first base. V drops 4 bases and J drops 5 bases, leaving 12 bases in between. TCRbeta CDR3 regions were amplified from genomic DNA using the immunoSEQ Assay, a bias-controlled multiplex PCR. Regarding the original processing steps: Within the assay, amplification of reference gene primers was used to estimate how many nucleated cells each sample contained. To quantify the absolute abundance of each unique TCRbeta CDR3 rearrangement, sequence reads were collapsed and filtered. For each sample, productive Simpson clonality was calculated as the square root of Simpson's diversity index over productive rearrangements. TCRdb's version of the immuneACCESS table is confined to in-frame rearrangements and falls short of the full clone set. An unresolved V gene accounts for under half of the shortfall where checked; the remainder is of unknown origin. D and trimming come from the DNA, and the V and J calls and clone size come from that table. The sample profile shows 100,000 to 150,000 clones; around 86% of them were found once. The ten top clones hold about a tenth of the sample.

The sequence joins TRBV7-9 to TRBJ2-7; TRBD2 is possibly the D segment (6 matching bases). The TCR comes from a man aged 40-50 years with active or convalescent COVID-19. The sequencing sample was made of peripheral blood. The base sequence is TGTGCCAGCAGCTCAGGACTATACGACGAGCAGTACTTC. The resulting protein is CASSSGLYDEQYF.